This T cell receptor beta chain was profiled in a study of PD-L1 blockade in urothelial cancer (dated 2017 in TCRdb). Concerning the study at large: Every patient began therapy around 2014 and was given atezolizumab 1,200 mg intravenously every 3 weeks. About 90% of the roughly 29 patients were males with bladder-origin urothelial cancer, and about 65% of the roughly 30 reported a prior smoking history. An ECOG performance status of 0 or 1 was recorded for the patients, and 0 to 3 prior chemotherapy regimens had been received by the patients. Blood samples were analyzed at 3 weeks after treatment start (second dose) and at 6 weeks after treatment start. A median of around 150,000 T cells and 80,000 to 100,000 unique TCRs was obtained from blood samples, and a median clonality of 0.080 was observed. The study, an exploratory multi-omic analysis, examined somatic, immune and clinical correlates of response to PD-L1 blockade with atezolizumab in urothelial cancer. TCR sequencing covered pretreatment tumor samples and matched, serially collected peripheral blood taken before and after atezolizumab treatment. Progression-free survival longer than 6 months counted as durable clinical benefit, and TCR features were additionally tested against both progression-free and overall survival. In the same patients who had TCR sequencing, pretreatment tumors also underwent whole exome sequencing and RNA sequencing. Durable clinical benefit was achieved by nine patients and was not achieved by 20 patients. Approximately 30 patients had pretreatment blood TCR-seq, some 25 had at least one posttreatment blood collection, and some 25 had tumor TCR-seq.

Regarding this clone: There is no known antigen for this receptor. It has no much larger one-base neighbor in the sample; base qualities were not kept.

Each PCR received spiked-in synthetic TCR analog templates so that absolute template abundance could be estimated from read counts. TCRbeta CDR3 regions were amplified from genomic DNA with bias-controlled V and J gene primers using the immunoSEQ assay. Sequencing of rearranged TCRbeta segments was performed at approximately 20X coverage. The paper's data handling went like this. Sequencing errors were corrected by clustering, and CDR3s were annotated against IMGT so that V, D and J genes could be assigned. Downstream analyses used only productive TCRbeta rearrangements, leaving out any out-of-frame or stop-codon sequences. To compute clonality, Shannon entropy was normalized by the log of the number of unique productive sequences and then subtracted from one. Clones differing between time points or between blood and tumor were identified using Fisher's exact test with Benjamini-Hochberg correction, with an adjusted p below 0.01 applied as the threshold. Here the immuneACCESS table is served through TCRdb, limited to in-frame sequences with V and J called. Missing clones are a known gap in these copies; in checked studies unresolved V genes cover under half, and the rest lacks a known reason. V and J calls plus clone size are reproduced from that table; the DNA served to infer D and trimming. In this sample the table shows approximately 63,000 clones, 75% to 85% of which occur a single time. Jointly, the top ten make up 1.6% of the sample.

Study-wide conclusions, independent of this receptor: Improved progression-free and overall survival was associated with having pretreatment peripheral blood TCR clonality below the median. Because the sample size was small (n ≈ 29) and many of the analyses were exploratory, the results are meant to be hypothesis-generating. At 3 weeks after the start of treatment, tumor-associated TCR clones in peripheral blood had expanded more in patients with durable benefit (n ≈ 24, p = 0.022).

Trimmed from V: 6 bases; trimmed from J: 6 bases; junction bases lacking a gene match: 12. The CDR3 runs 15 amino acids, cysteine and phenylalanine included. Here the CDR3 DNA is all that survives: 45 bases in frame from base 1. The germline V gene specifies MNHEY as CDR1 and SVGAGI as CDR2. Read against the paper, the sample's time point label means: pretreatment peripheral blood. A cohort of about 30 patients with locally advanced or metastatic urothelial carcinoma, treated at Memorial Sloan Kettering on a trial protocol, was included. Peripheral blood mononuclear cells were collected from each patient pretreatment and during treatment, giving between 1 and 8 total time points per patient. The Qiagen DNeasy Blood extraction kit was used to purify genomic DNA from total PBMCs and tumor samples. PBMCs were collected pretreatment and during treatment, and were isolated and stored as previously described.

The V and J genes are TRBV6-5 and TRBJ1-1; 8 bases in the junction line up with TRBD1. This receptor was obtained from a man in his 70s with urothelial cancer. Here the sequenced sample was PBMCs, taken around atezolizumab (anti-PD-L1) treatment. The CDR3 loop reads CASSRPGQGIAEAFF. The base sequence is TGTGCCAGCAGCCGCCCCGGACAGGGAATCGCTGAAGCTTTCTTT.